This note documents a single T cell receptor beta chain sequence. This sample is part of a study of T cells after yellow fever vaccination. CDR1 is SEHNR and CDR2 is FQNEAQ in the germline V gene (reference sequence). The length of the CDR3 is 17 residues. V shed 1 base and J 5 bases; nucleotides not matched to a gene: 9. TCRdb processed the 5' RACE reads anew with MiXCR; each CDR3 protein has one entry. There are nearly 550,000 distinct CDR3 sequences in the sample; roughly 21% occur only once, and roughly an eighth lies in the top ten. The sequencing used PBMCs, collected 15 days after the yellow fever booster vaccination. The TCR comes from a man aged 30 to 45 who received the YFV17D yellow fever vaccine. The rearrangement links TRBV7-9 to TRBJ2-7; 12 nucleotides line up with TRBD2. The CDR3 bases are TGTGCCAGCAGCTTAGGGAGAGGACTAGCGGGGACCGACGAGCAGTACTTC. Translation gives CASSLGRGLAGTDEQYF.